The rows below give T cell receptor beta chains drawn from one sample of a study of T cells in Graves' hyperthyroidism and ophthalmopathy. TCRdb recomputed calls from the multiplex PCR reads with MiXCR, one row per CDR3 protein. The table includes roughly 800,000 distinct CDR3 sequences, 38% detected once. Source material: blood. These receptors came from a young man with Graves' hyperthyroidism. Each CDR3 is given with its conserved first and last residue. Fields, in order: J gene, D gene, V gene, clone size, CDR3 DNA, CDR3 protein. D genes are given only for firm matches. Expanded clones get a size class; other rows say once, few or many, or leave the size out.

>TRBJ1-2|.|TRBV12-5|few
TGTGCTAGTGGTTTCTCCACCGATCAGGGGCCATCTGACGGCTACACCTTC
CASGFSTDQGPSDGYTF
>TRBJ1-2|TRBD1|TRBV5-1|.
TGCGCCAGCAGTTCCGGGACAGCCTACTATGGCTACACCTTC
CASSSGTAYYGYTF
>TRBJ2-7|TRBD1|TRBV7-2|many
TGTGCCAGCAGCATGGGACAGACGTACTACGAGCAGTACTTC
CASSMGQTYYEQYF
>TRBJ2-7|.|TRBV5-1|few
TGCGCCAGCAGCCGCCTTGGGGACATCTCCTACGAGCAGTACTTC
CASSRLGDISYEQYF
>TRBJ1-1|.|TRBV11-2|few
TGTGCCAGCAGCTTAATCAAGGTGGCAGAAGCTTTCTTT
CASSLIKVAEAFF
>TRBJ1-3|.|TRBV29-1|.
TGCAGCATTCGGGCAGGGAGGAACACCATATATTTT
CSIRAGRNTIYF
>TRBJ2-7|.|TRBV9|few
TGTGCCAGCAGCCGAGGGGGGGGAGGGCCTCGATACGAGCAGTACTTC
CASSRGGGGPRYEQYF
>TRBJ1-1|TRBD1|TRBV5-1|.
TGCGCCAGCAGCTTGGGTGGGACAGATAACACTGAAGCTTTCTTT
CASSLGGTDNTEAFF
>TRBJ2-5|.|TRBV20-1|.
TGCAGTGCTAGAGGGGGGGAACAAGAGACCCAGTACTTC
CSARGGEQETQYF
>TRBJ2-7|TRBD1|TRBV5-1|many
TGCGCCAGCAGCCCCTCATTGGGACAGGCCTACGAGCAGTACTTC
CASSPSLGQAYEQYF
>TRBJ2-7|TRBD2|TRBV5-1|.
TGCGCCAGCAGCTGGCCTAACGGGACTAGCGGAGCATACGAGCAGTACTTC
CASSWPNGTSGAYEQYF
>TRBJ1-1|TRBD1|TRBV6-6|few
TGTGCCAGCAGTTACCAGGGGACAGGGAAGTCGACTGAAGCTTTCTTT
CASSYQGTGKSTEAFF
>TRBJ2-4|.|TRBV25-1|.
TGTGCCAGCAGTGAGGAGGGACGTCGGGAGTACTTC
CASSEEGRREYF
>TRBJ1-1|TRBD1|TRBV2|once
TGTGCCAAACTTACAGGGGGGACTGAAGCTATCTTT
CAKLTGGTEAIF
>TRBJ2-2|.|TRBV5-4|.
TGTGCCAGCGTTAATCTCACCGGGGAGCTGTTTTTT
CASVNLTGELFF
>TRBJ2-5|.|TRBV12-3/TRBV12-4|many
TGTGCCAGCAGTTTTAGTCGAGGGGAGACCCAGTACTTC
CASSFSRGETQYF
>TRBJ1-6|.|TRBV9|many
TGTGCCAGCAGCGTTTCTAATTCACCCCTCCACTTT
CASSVSNSPLHF
>TRBJ2-7|.|TRBV25-1|many
TGTGCCAGCAAAGAGGGTACCTACGAGCAGTACTTC
CASKEGTYEQYF
>TRBJ1-2|TRBD1|TRBV29-1|.
TGCAGCGTTGACGAGGGGGCGTTTGGCCACACCTTC
CSVDEGAFGHTF
>TRBJ2-7|.|TRBV2|.
TGTTCCACCGTCTACGAGCAGTACTTC
CSTVYEQYF
>TRBJ1-2|.|TRBV10-3|.
TGTGCCAGCAGAAAACCGCAGGGATTCGCCTATGGCTACACCTTC
CASRKPQGFAYGYTF
>TRBJ1-3|.|TRBV15|many
TGTGCCACCAGCATATCAGCGGAGCCCATCGGAGGGGGAAACACCATATATTTT
CATSISAEPIGGGNTIYF
>TRBJ2-7|.|TRBV29-1|once
TGCAGCGTAGATAACGGACCAACCTACGAGCAGTACTTC
CSVDNGPTYEQYF
>TRBJ1-4|.|TRBV7-9|.
TGTGCCAGCAGCTTAGGGGACCGAGGAATCGAAAAACTGTTTTTT
CASSLGDRGIEKLFF
>TRBJ1-2|.|TRBV5-1|many
TGCGCCAGCAGCGGCGGGGGCAGGGTTGACGGCTACACCTTC
CASSGGGRVDGYTF
>TRBJ1-2|TRBD1|TRBV29-1|.
TGCAGCGTATTGGGAGGGGGCCACGGCTACACCTTC
CSVLGGGHGYTF
>TRBJ2-7|.|TRBV15|many
TGTGCCACCAGCAGAGATTTTGGGGACTTGGACGAGCAGTACTTC
CATSRDFGDLDEQYF
>TRBJ1-2|.|TRBV29-1|once
TGCAGCGTTGAAGAAGTTAAGGGTCATAGCTACGCCTTC
CSVEEVKGHSYAF
>TRBJ1-2|TRBD1|TRBV25-1|once
TGTGCCAGCAGTGCTAGGCCGAGGACAGGAAACTATGGCTACACCTTC
CASSARPRTGNYGYTF
>TRBJ1-1|.|TRBV19|many
TGTGCCAGTAGTCTTCTCCCTTTCACAGGGCTACGGAACACTGAAGCTTTCTTT
CASSLLPFTGLRNTEAFF
>TRBJ2-2|.|TRBV12-3/TRBV12-4|few
TGTGCCAGCAGGGTCTCCTCGGGGGAGCTGTTTTTT
CASRVSSGELFF
>TRBJ1-1|.|TRBV11-2|few
TGTGCCAGCATCAACCTCCGCCGGCCTCGGGAAGCTTTCTTT
CASINLRRPREAFF
>TRBJ1-2|.|TRBV2|many
TGTGCCAGCAGTGAGTCGCTCTATGGCTACACCTTC
CASSESLYGYTF
>TRBJ2-7|.|TRBV28|.
TGTGCCAGCAGTCAATACAGTTACGAGCAGTACTTC
CASSQYSYEQYF
>TRBJ2-7|.|TRBV7-8|.
TGTGCCAGCAGCTCTCCGGGGGATTGGCAGTACTTC
CASSSPGDWQYF
>TRBJ2-5|TRBD2|TRBV27|.
TGTGCCAGCAGACCCATCGGGACTAGTGGGATACCCCAGTACTTC
CASRPIGTSGIPQYF
>TRBJ2-7|TRBD1|TRBV20-1|.
TGCAGTGCTAGCCCCCCCCCACAGGGGGCGCGTGAGCAGTACTTC
CSASPPPQGAREQYF
>TRBJ2-2|.|TRBV9|.
TGTGCCAGCAGCGTAGAGGGGACGACCACCGGGGAGCTGTTTTTT
CASSVEGTTTGELFF
>TRBJ1-3|.|TRBV7-3|.
TGTGCCAGCAGCCGGGGGGGGGGAACCTCTGGAAACACCATATATTTT
CASSRGGGTSGNTIYF